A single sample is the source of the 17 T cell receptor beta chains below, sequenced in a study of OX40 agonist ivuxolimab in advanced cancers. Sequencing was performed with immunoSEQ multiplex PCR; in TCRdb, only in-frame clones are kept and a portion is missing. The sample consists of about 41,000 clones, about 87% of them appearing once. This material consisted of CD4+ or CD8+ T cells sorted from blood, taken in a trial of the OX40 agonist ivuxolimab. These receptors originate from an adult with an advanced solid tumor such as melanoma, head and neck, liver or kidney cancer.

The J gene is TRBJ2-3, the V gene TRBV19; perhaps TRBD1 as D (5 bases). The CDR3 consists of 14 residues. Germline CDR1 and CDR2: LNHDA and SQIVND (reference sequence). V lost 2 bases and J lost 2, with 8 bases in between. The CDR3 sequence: CASSILQDTDTQYF. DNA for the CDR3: TGTGCCAGTAGTATACTACAGGACACAGATACGCAGTATTTT.

The CDR3 nucleotides read TGTGCCAGCAGGGAAGGCCCCCGCTACGAGCAGTACTTC. It is translated as CASREGPRYEQYF. The chain joins TRBV7-9 to TRBJ2-7, with D uncertain. The germline V gene has CDR1 SEHNR and CDR2 FQNEAQ (reference sequence). Trimming took off 6 bases at V and 3 bases at J, with 12 bases between the two ends. The CDR3 has 13 amino acids.

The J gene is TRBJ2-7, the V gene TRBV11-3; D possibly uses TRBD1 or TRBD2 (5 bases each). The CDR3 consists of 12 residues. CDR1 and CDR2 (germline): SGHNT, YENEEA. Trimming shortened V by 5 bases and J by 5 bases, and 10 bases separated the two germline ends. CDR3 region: CASSRDRHEQYF. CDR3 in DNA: TGTGCCAGCAGCCGGGACCGCCACGAGCAGTACTTC.

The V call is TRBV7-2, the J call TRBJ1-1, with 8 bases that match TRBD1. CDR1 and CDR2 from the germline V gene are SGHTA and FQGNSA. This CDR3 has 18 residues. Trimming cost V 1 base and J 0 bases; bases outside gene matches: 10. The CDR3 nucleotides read TGTGCCAGCAGCTTAGTTATAAGGCAGGGGGCCATGAACACTGAAGCTTTCTTT. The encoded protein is CASSLVIRQGAMNTEAFF.

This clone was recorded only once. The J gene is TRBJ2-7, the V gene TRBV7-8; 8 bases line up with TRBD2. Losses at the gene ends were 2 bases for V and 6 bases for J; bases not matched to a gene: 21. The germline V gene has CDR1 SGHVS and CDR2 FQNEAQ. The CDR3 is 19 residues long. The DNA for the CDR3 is TGTGCCAGCAGCTTAAGGGCGGGGGGAGTGGAAGCGGGACTCCGCGAGCAGTACTTC. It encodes CASSLRAGGVEAGLREQYF. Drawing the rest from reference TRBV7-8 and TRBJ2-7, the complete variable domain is GAGVSQSPRYKVAKRGQDVALRCDPISGHVSLFWYQQALGQGPEFLTYFQNEAQLDKSGLPSDRFFAERPEGSVSTLKIQRTQQEDSAVYLCASSLRAGGVEAGLREQYFGPGTRLTVT.

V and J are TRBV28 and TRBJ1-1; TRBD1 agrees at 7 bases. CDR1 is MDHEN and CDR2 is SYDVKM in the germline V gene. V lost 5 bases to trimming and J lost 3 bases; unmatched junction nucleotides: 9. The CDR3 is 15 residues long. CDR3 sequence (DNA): TGTGCCAGCAGTATAGGGGGCGTAGTGGACACTGAAGCTTTCTTT. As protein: CASSIGGVVDTEAFF.

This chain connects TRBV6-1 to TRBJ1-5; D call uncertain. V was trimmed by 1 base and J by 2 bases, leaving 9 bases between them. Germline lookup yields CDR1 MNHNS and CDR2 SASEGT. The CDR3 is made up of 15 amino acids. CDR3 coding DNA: TGTGCCAGCAGTGAAGACGGGCAGGGCAATCAGCCCCAGCATTTT. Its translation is CASSEDGQGNQPQHF.

The CDR3 DNA sequence: TGCGCCAGCAGCCAAGTATCCCCAGATACGCAGTATTTT. Translation gives CASSQVSPDTQYF. The V and J genes are TRBV4-1 and TRBJ2-3; D is uncertain. The CDR3 is 13 amino acids. Germline V gives CDR1 MGHRA, CDR2 YSYEKL. V was pared by 1 base and J by 4 bases, with 6 bases between.

CDR3 sequence reads: CASTLGHSNTEAFF. The CDR3 region has the DNA TGTGCCAGTACCCTGGGACATTCGAACACTGAAGCTTTCTTT. The chain employs TRBV19 and TRBJ1-1, with D perhaps matching TRBD1 (6 bases). V was clipped by 7 bases and J by 1 base, with 13 bases between them. CDR3 length equals 14 residues. The germline gives CDR1 LNHDA, CDR2 SQIVND (reference sequence).

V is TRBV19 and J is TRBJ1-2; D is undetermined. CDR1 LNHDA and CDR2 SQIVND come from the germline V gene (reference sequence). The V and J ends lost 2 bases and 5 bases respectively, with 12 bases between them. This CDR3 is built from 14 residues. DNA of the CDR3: TGTGCCAGTAGTATATCGACCGCCGGGTATGGCTACACCTTC. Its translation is CASSISTAGYGYTF.

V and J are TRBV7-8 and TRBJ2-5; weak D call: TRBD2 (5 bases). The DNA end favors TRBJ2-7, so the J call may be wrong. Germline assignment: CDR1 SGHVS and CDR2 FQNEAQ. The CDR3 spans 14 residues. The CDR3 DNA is TGTGCCAGCAGACAGACGGGATTCGACTACGAGCAGTACTTC. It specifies CASRQTGFDYEQYF.

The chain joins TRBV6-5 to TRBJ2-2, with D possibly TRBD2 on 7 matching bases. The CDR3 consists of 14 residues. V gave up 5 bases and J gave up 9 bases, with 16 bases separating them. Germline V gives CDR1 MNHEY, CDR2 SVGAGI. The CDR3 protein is CASSTERGAWELFF. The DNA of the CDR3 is TGTGCCAGCAGTACGGAACGGGGGGCCTGGGAGCTGTTTTTT.

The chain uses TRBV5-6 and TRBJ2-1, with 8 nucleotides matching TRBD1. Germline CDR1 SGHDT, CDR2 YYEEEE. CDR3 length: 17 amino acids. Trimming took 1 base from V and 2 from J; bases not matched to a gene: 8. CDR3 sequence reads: CASSLRTGIRAYNEQFF. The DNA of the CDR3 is TGTGCCAGCAGCTTGCGGACAGGGATAAGGGCCTACAATGAGCAGTTCTTC.

This CDR3 is CASSPGGGLGNQPQHF. The DNA of the CDR3 is TGCGCCAGCAGCCCTGGTGGGGGCCTAGGCAATCAGCCCCAGCATTTT. The V and J genes are TRBV4-1 and TRBJ1-5; weak D call: TRBD1 (6 bases). The CDR3 totals 16 residues. Between the trimmed V and J ends, which lost 4 bases and 2 bases, there was a span of 15 bases. The germline V gene has CDR1 MGHRA and CDR2 YSYEKL.

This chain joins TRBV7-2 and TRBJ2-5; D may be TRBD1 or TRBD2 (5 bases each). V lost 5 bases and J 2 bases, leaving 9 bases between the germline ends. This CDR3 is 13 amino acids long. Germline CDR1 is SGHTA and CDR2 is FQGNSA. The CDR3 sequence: CASSMGRQETQYF. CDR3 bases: TGTGCCAGCAGCATGGGACGACAAGAGACCCAGTACTTC.

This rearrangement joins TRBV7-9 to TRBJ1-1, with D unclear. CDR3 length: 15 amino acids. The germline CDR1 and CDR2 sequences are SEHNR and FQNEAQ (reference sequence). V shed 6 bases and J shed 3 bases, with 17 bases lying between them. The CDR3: CASSFEGRLDTEAFF. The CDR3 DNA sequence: TGTGCCAGCAGTTTCGAAGGGCGTCTGGACACTGAAGCTTTCTTT.

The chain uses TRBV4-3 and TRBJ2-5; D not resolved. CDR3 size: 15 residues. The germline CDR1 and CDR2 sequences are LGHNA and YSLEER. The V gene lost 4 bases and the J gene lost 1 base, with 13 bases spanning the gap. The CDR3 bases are TGCGCCAGCAGCCCCTACCGACACTTCCAAGAGACCCAGTACTTC. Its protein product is CASSPYRHFQETQYF.